Each of the 25 T cell receptor beta chains below was sequenced from the same sample in a study of glioma-infiltrating T cells. The iRepertoire nested amplicon-rescue multiplex PCR amplified TCR alpha and beta CDR3s from RNA. TCRdb independently ran MiXCR on the multiplex PCR reads; one entry per CDR3 protein. The sample lists over 140,000 distinct CDR3 sequences; roughly 43% were seen once. The sequencing input was glioma tissue, nonneoplastic brain tissue, or PBMCs (not recorded which). These receptors came from a human donor with low-grade glioma or glioblastoma, undergoing nonglioma brain surgery, or in good health (not recorded which).

This clonotype is a singleton in its sample. The V gene is TRBV6-5, the J gene TRBJ2-7, with 8 bases fitting TRBD2. Germline V gene lookup returns CDR1 MNHEY and CDR2 SVGAGI. CDR3 length equals 14 residues. V lost 5 bases to trimming and J lost 5 bases; unmatched junction nucleotides: 8. The CDR3 is CASSVITSGDEQYF. The CDR3 region has the DNA TGTGCCAGCAGTGTAATTACTAGCGGTGACGAGCAGTACTTC.

This clonotype was picked up a small number of times. The CDR3 DNA reads as TGTGCCAGCAGTTTACCGACCCTAGGGGAGCAGTTCTTC. This gives the protein CASSLPTLGEQFF. The gene calls are TRBV27 and TRBJ2-1; D is unclear. Trimming removed 2 bases from V and 10 bases from J, with 12 bases in between. The V gene's germline CDR1 is MNHEY and CDR2 SMNVEV (reference sequence). CDR3 length: 13 residues.

This clonotype has a count of ten or more. This sequence joins TRBV27 and TRBJ2-1; 10 bases agree with TRBD2. The length of the CDR3 is 14 residues. Trimming cost V 7 bases and J 3 bases; bases outside gene matches: 3. Germline V gene sequence: CDR1 MNHEY, CDR2 SMNVEV (reference sequence). The CDR3 DNA sequence: TGTGCCAGCAAGAGGACTAGCGGCTACAATGAGCAGTTCTTC. This codes for CASKRTSGYNEQFF.

The chain is built from TRBV4-1 and TRBJ2-7; perhaps TRBD2 as D (6 bases). CDR1 and CDR2 (germline): MGHRA, YSYEKL. Trimming cost V 0 bases and J 7 bases, with 16 bases left between them. The CDR3 spans 15 residues. DNA for the CDR3: TGCGCCAGCAGCCAAGAGTTCCAGCGGGTTGTGGAGCAGTACTTC. Its translation is CASSQEFQRVVEQYF.

The chain couples TRBV7-9 to TRBJ2-7; D unclear. This CDR3 has 15 residues. Germline assignment: CDR1 SEHNR and CDR2 FQNEAQ (reference sequence). Trimming took off 5 bases at V and 4 bases at J, with 18 bases between the two ends. This CDR3 is CASSRDPGRGYEQYF. CDR3 nucleotide sequence: TGTGCCAGCAGCCGAGACCCCGGCCGAGGATACGAGCAGTACTTC.

The chain is built from TRBV29-1 and TRBJ2-7; D may be TRBD1 (6 bases). The V end was cut by 0 bases, the J end by 4 bases, with 10 bases between. Germline V CDR1 and CDR2: SQVTM, ANQGSEA. The CDR3 has 13 amino acids. In DNA form, the CDR3 reads TGCAGCGTTGAAGACCTACAGGGATACGAGCAGTACTTC. It encodes CSVEDLQGYEQYF.

The chain employs TRBV4-2 and TRBJ1-1; D is undetermined. CDR1 LGHNA and CDR2 YNFKEQ come from the germline V gene. This CDR3 contains 16 residues. V was trimmed by 0 bases and J by 4 bases, leaving 15 bases between them. The DNA for the CDR3 is TGTGCCAGCAGCCAAGATAGTACCGTAGGTAGCACTGAAGCTTTCTTT. Translated, it gives CASSQDSTVGSTEAFF.

This clonotype was observed a few times. The chain has TRBV20-1 and TRBJ1-4; tentatively, D is TRBD1 (5 bases). The CDR3 length is 13 residues. CDR1 and CDR2 (germline): DFQATT, SNEGSKA (reference sequence). Trimming took off 3 bases at V and 2 bases at J, with 7 bases between the two ends. CDR3 in amino acids: CSASQGTNEKLFF. CDR3 coding DNA: TGCAGTGCTAGTCAGGGTACTAATGAAAAACTGTTTTTT.

The V and J genes are TRBV28 and TRBJ1-6, with D unresolved. Germline V gene sequence: CDR1 MDHEN, CDR2 SYDVKM. The CDR3 spans 16 residues. The V and J ends lost 2 bases and 8 bases respectively, with 16 bases between them. This CDR3 reads CASSLGSDIRDSPLHF. The CDR3 DNA is TGTGCCAGCAGTTTAGGTTCTGATATTCGGGATTCACCCCTCCACTTT.

The chain links TRBV18 to TRBJ2-1; unclear D gene. The CDR3 is 13 residues long. V lost 3 bases, J lost 7 bases, and 10 bases lay in between. CDR1 is KGHSH and CDR2 is LQKENI in the germline V gene. The CDR3 region has the DNA TGTGCCAGCTCACCGGGCGAGTCGAATGAGCAGTTCTTC. Translating it yields CASSPGESNEQFF.

Regarding this clonotype: At one of its ends the junction is not consistent with the germline gene, which may arise from a read error. The V and J genes are TRBV20-1 and TRBJ1-6; a weak D match, TRBD1 (6 bases). The CDR3 extends over 13 amino acids. Germline CDR1 reads DFQATT; CDR2 reads SNEGSKA (reference sequence). CDR3 protein: CSATDSGNSTLHF. The DNA for the CDR3 is TGCAGTGCGACGGACAGTGGGAATTCAACCCTCCACTTT.

The chain couples TRBV20-1 to TRBJ2-3; 7 bases align to TRBD1. Germline loops: CDR1 DFQATT, CDR2 SNEGSKA (reference sequence). The CDR3 has 15 residues. Trimming cost V 1 base and J 4 bases; bases outside gene matches: 8. The chain's CDR3 is CSARVVGGESDTQYF. Written as DNA, the CDR3 is TGCAGTGCTAGAGTGGTAGGGGGCGAGTCAGATACGCAGTATTTT.

Worth noting for this clonotype: Mismatch with germline at one junction end may stem from a read error. The chain carries TRBV6-1 and TRBJ1-2; D is unresolved. The germline V gene encodes CDR1 MNHNS and CDR2 SASEGT. CDR3 length: 12 amino acids. DNA for the CDR3: TGTGCCATCAGTGAAGGGTCTTATGGCCACACCTTC. This codes for CAISEGSYGHTF.

A single count supports this clonotype. The chain carries TRBV20-1 and TRBJ2-5; tentatively, D is TRBD2 (7 bases). This CDR3 is 15 amino acids long. Per germline, CDR1 DFQATT and CDR2 SNEGSKA (reference sequence). V dropped 5 bases and J dropped 5 bases, with 21 bases sitting between them. The CDR3 region has the DNA TGCAGTGCTCGAAAGGGGGAGGGAACCTCGGAGACCCAGTACTTC. It encodes CSARKGEGTSETQYF.

The chain links TRBV5-1 to TRBJ1-1; D gene ambiguous. The germline V gene has CDR1 SGHRS and CDR2 YFSETQ. Between the trimmed V and J ends, which lost 0 bases and 0 bases, there was a span of 9 bases. The CDR3 has 15 amino acids. The CDR3, as DNA: TGCGCCAGCAGCTTGGTTGCCAACATGAACACTGAAGCTTTCTTT. Amino acids: CASSLVANMNTEAFF.

This clonotype was counted only a few times. This rearrangement joins TRBV15 to TRBJ1-5, with no clear D. Germline loops: CDR1 LNHNV, CDR2 YYDKDF (reference sequence). Between the trimmed V and J ends, which lost 0 bases and 7 bases, there was a span of 7 bases. CDR3 length equals 13 residues. The CDR3 sequence: CATSRDRGQPQHF. CDR3 nucleotides: TGTGCCACCAGCAGAGATCGTGGCCAGCCCCAGCATTTT.

The chain has TRBV20-1 and TRBJ1-6; 7 nucleotides match TRBD1. With 4 bases clipped from V and 7 bases from J, the junction kept 4 bases outside the gene matches. The CDR3 totals 13 residues. The V gene's germline CDR1 is DFQATT and CDR2 SNEGSKA (reference sequence). The CDR3 is CSANRDRNSPLHF. In DNA form, the CDR3 reads TGCAGTGCTAACCGGGACAGAAATTCACCCCTCCACTTT.

V gene TRBV4-1 combines with J gene TRBJ1-4, with a tentative D call TRBD1 (5 bases). Trimming stripped 4 bases from V and 1 base from J, with 7 bases between. CDR1 is MGHRA, CDR2 YSYEKL, per germline. This CDR3 contains 14 residues. The CDR3 coding sequence is TGCGCCAGCAGCCGGGGGGTAACTAATGAAAAACTGTTTTTT. Translation gives CASSRGVTNEKLFF.

The rearrangement links TRBV6-2 or TRBV6-3 to TRBJ1-4; possibly TRBD1 for D (5 bases). CDR1 MNHEY and CDR2 SVGEGT come from the germline V gene. Trimming removed 6 bases at V and 7 bases at J, with 15 bases between. The CDR3 consists of 14 residues. CDR3 coding DNA: TGTGCCAGCAGCGTGCAGGGAGGTTTTGAAAAACTGTTTTTT. As protein: CASSVQGGFEKLFF.

This clonotype was found a few times. The gene calls are TRBV27 and TRBJ2-1, with D tentatively TRBD1 or TRBD2 (5 bases each). The CDR3 is 13 residues long. Germline V gene data show CDR1 as MNHEY and CDR2 as SMNVEV (reference sequence). The ends were cut back, 5 bases at V and 7 bases at J, with 12 bases in the middle. CDR3 DNA sequence: TGTGCCAGCAGTCGGGGCGTCGGTAATGAGCAGTTCTTC. Its protein is CASSRGVGNEQFF.

V is TRBV6-1 and J is TRBJ2-7; 8 bases agree with TRBD1. The germline CDR1 and CDR2 sequences are MNHNS and SASEGT. The CDR3 has 14 residues. V dropped 7 bases and J dropped 2; count of bases not matched to a gene: 7. Here the CDR3 reads CASTRDRLTYEQYF. The CDR3 region has the DNA TGTGCCAGCACGCGGGACAGGCTTACCTACGAGCAGTACTTC.

This clonotype has ten or more counts. The V gene is TRBV20-1, the J gene TRBJ1-2; D possibly corresponds to TRBD1 (5 bases). The CDR3 totals 13 residues. V was trimmed by 2 bases and J by 8 bases, leaving 15 bases between them. Germline CDR1 is DFQATT and CDR2 is SNEGSKA (reference sequence). This chain's CDR3 is CSARTTRAQGYTF. CDR3 in DNA: TGCAGTGCTAGAACCACCAGGGCCCAGGGCTACACCTTC.

V and J are TRBV20-1 and TRBJ2-7, with 7 bases aligning to TRBD2. V trimming: 2 bases; J trimming: 2 bases; junction bases outside the gene matches: 3. The germline CDR1 and CDR2 sequences are DFQATT and SNEGSKA (reference sequence). The CDR3 loop spans 13 amino acids. The CDR3, as DNA: TGCAGTGCTAGACCGAGCGGGGCCTACGAGCAGTACTTC. The encoded protein is CSARPSGAYEQYF.

This clonotype was found a few times. The genes are TRBV7-2 and TRBJ2-7; 8 nucleotides agree with TRBD2. CDR3 length equals 16 residues. Germline trimming cut 5 bases from V and 2 bases from J; bases unmatched to any gene: 11. Germline assignment: CDR1 SGHTA and CDR2 FQGNSA. CDR3 DNA: TGTGCCAGCAGCCTTAGCGGGACCTCAGCCCCCTACGAGCAGTACTTC. Its protein product is CASSLSGTSAPYEQYF.

The chain is built from TRBV10-3 and TRBJ1-1, with 10 bases that match TRBD1. The CDR3 sequence is 12 residues long. V lost 5 bases to trimming and J lost 10 bases; unmatched junction nucleotides: 4. Germline lookup yields CDR1 ENHRY and CDR2 SYGVKD. The CDR3 DNA is TGTGCCATCAGTTCCGGGACAGGGGCAGCTTTCTTT. Encoded protein: CAISSGTGAAFF.